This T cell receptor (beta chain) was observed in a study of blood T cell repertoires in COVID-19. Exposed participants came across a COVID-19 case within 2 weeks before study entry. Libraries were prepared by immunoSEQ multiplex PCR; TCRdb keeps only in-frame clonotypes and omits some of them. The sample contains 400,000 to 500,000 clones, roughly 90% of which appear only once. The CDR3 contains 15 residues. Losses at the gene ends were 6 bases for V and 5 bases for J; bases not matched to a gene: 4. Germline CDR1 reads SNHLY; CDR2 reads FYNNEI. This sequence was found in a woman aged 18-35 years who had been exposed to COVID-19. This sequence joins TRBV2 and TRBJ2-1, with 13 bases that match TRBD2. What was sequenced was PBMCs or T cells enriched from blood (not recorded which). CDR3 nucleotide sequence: TGTGCCAGCAGGGGGACTAGCGGGGTCGACAATGAGCAGTTCTTC. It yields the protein CASRGTSGVDNEQFF. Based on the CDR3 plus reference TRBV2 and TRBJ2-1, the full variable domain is EPEVTQTPSHQVTQMGQEVILRCVPISNHLYFYWYRQILGQKVEFLVSFYNNEISEKSEIFDDQFSVERPDGSNFTLKIRSTKLEDSAMYFCASRGTSGVDNEQFFGPGTRLTVL.